These T cell receptor beta chains were read from a single sample in a study of OX40 agonist ivuxolimab in advanced cancers. TCRdb keeps only in-frame clones here, not all; method: immunoSEQ multiplex PCR. Of around 70,000 clones in the sample, 89% were seen once. The sample consisted of CD4+ or CD8+ T cells sorted from blood, taken in a trial of the OX40 agonist ivuxolimab. The receptor source for this set is an adult with an advanced solid tumor such as melanoma, head and neck, liver or kidney cancer. Each CDR3 is given without its conserved first and last residue. Some rows have no size entry. The others give once, few or many, or a class for an expanded clone.

j_gene	abundance	v_gene	CDR3aa
TRBJ2-7	-	TRBV9	ASSVYGQGYEQY
TRBJ1-5	-	TRBV28	ATRLRGSGQPQH
TRBJ2-1	-	TRBV2	ASRDSGGRYNEQF
TRBJ2-3	once	TRBV5-8	ASSRIRDYRTDTQY
TRBJ1-4	-	TRBV6-6	ASSYDSRNEKLF
TRBJ1-3	-	TRBV5-5	ASSLPGGLVGNTIY
TRBJ1-4	-	TRBV7-9	ASSFDRIGEKLF
TRBJ2-3	-	TRBV19	ASSIMPTSGSADTQY
TRBJ2-2	-	TRBV19	ASRHPRGGRVGELF
TRBJ1-1	-	TRBV9	ASSPQGGTEAF
TRBJ2-2	-	TRBV7-9	ASSFLAGELF
TRBJ2-3	once	TRBV19	ASSIWDRKNTDTQY
TRBJ1-2	-	TRBV7-2	ASSTTKVGPSVLVGYT
TRBJ2-5	-	TRBV11-2	ASSLAGGETQY
TRBJ1-2	-	TRBV2	ASGALAGVGGYT
TRBJ2-7	few	TRBV5-1	ASSLVRNEQY
TRBJ1-1	-	TRBV18	ASSPVLLGTNTEAF
TRBJ1-5	-	TRBV5-1	ASSFQGGQPQH
TRBJ2-5	-	TRBV7-2	ASSLDRDAETQY
TRBJ1-5	few	TRBV2	ASARDGVQPQH
TRBJ2-7	-	TRBV18	ASSPGPTAHEQY
TRBJ2-1	-	TRBV4-2	ASSRGLAALEGEQF
TRBJ1-4	-	TRBV5-1	ASSWRGEGTEKLF
TRBJ1-4	-	TRBV6-6	ASRSDGEKLF
TRBJ2-2	-	TRBV15	ATTQSGRSNTGELF
TRBJ2-7	-	TRBV6-1	ASISRAYEQY
TRBJ2-3	-	TRBV9	ASSRGSAKDTQY
TRBJ2-7	-	TRBV6-1	ASSRDRDYEQY
TRBJ1-2	-	TRBV9	ASSASPVYGDYGYT
TRBJ2-2	-	TRBV29-1	SVRRDRNTGELF
TRBJ1-1	-	TRBV5-1	ASNAVRNTEAF
TRBJ1-2	-	TRBV5-4	ASSFGDRDHGYT
TRBJ2-3	once	TRBV5-1	ASSLVQSSDTQY
TRBJ2-7	-	TRBV29-1	SVDKGTSYEQY
TRBJ1-5	once	TRBV5-1	ASSTTGDGNQPQH
TRBJ2-7	few	TRBV4-1	ASSLRDRVGEQY